This is a list of T cell receptor beta chains from one sample in a study of tumor-infiltrating lymphocytes in primary liver carcinoma. TCRdb used MiXCR to reprocess the multiplex PCR reads, holding one entry per CDR3 protein. The data show approximately 110,000 distinct CDR3 sequences, roughly 85% seen once. Specimen: liver tumor tissue from sampling region 3. All receptors come from a man aged 35-49 years with primary liver carcinoma and hepatitis B virus infection. The conserved cysteine and the conserved F or W are not part of the CDR3 here.

J | V | CDR3
TRBJ2-7 | TRBV6-6 | ASSKLDMVRLQSRYEQY
TRBJ2-6 | TRBV6-5 | VSAFTGFPGANVLT
TRBJ2-7 | TRBV29-1 | SVEDAGESSYVQY
TRBJ2-5 | TRBV4-1 | ASRQVFSGLGETQY
TRBJ2-5 | TRBV5-4 | ASNFNRDGQETQY
TRBJ2-1 | TRBV6-1 | ASDLGSSYNEQF
TRBJ2-7 | TRBV29-1 | SVGHGAGEQY
TRBJ1-4 | TRBV12-3/TRBV12-4 | ASNLSGVGEKLF
TRBJ1-2 | TRBV4-1 | ASSQDARRNIYDYT
TRBJ1-2 | TRBV12-3/TRBV12-4 | ASSSQSLDYT
TRBJ2-1 | TRBV4-1 | ASSQVDGWNEQF
TRBJ2-1 | TRBV4-1 | ASSQEGTGRWNEQF
TRBJ1-4 | TRBV28 | ASSGRDRSATNEKLF
TRBJ1-2 | TRBV12-3/TRBV12-4 | ASTPGGEDYGYT
TRBJ2-7 | TRBV29-1 | NVQSRGGREQY
TRBJ1-4 | TRBV12-3/TRBV12-4 | AGSLRQENEKLF
TRBJ2-3 | TRBV11-1 | ASSSGGSSVRGRTDTQY
TRBJ2-1 | TRBV4-3 | ASSLDRSGFPNEQF
TRBJ1-5 | TRBV6-1 | TCSPSRGYYVPQH
TRBJ2-1 | TRBV12-3/TRBV12-4 | AGTLMGQAGNEQF
TRBJ1-5 | TRBV29-1 | SVLGQISQPQH
TRBJ2-6 | TRBV4-3 | ASSNGNPGANVLT
TRBJ2-2 | TRBV29-1 | NVRTCGELF
TRBJ1-1 | TRBV19 | ASSIRQGVITEAF
TRBJ2-1 | TRBV11-2 | ASSTGTSFYNEQF
TRBJ2-1 | TRBV11-1 | PSSPIGGAYYNEQF
TRBJ2-2 | TRBV29-1 | RGIQGPGELF
TRBJ2-1 | TRBV5-6 | ASSLGRNRSGYGEQF
TRBJ2-2 | TRBV18 | ASSPSLAGVIGELF
TRBJ1-1 | TRBV6-1 | ASREGACPEAF
TRBJ2-7 | TRBV11-1 | VSSPRTGNEQY
TRBJ2-7 | TRBV24-1 | STRWPGQGSYGQY
TRBJ2-7 | TRBV5-1 | ASSLVTSYEQY
TRBJ2-1 | TRBV28 | AISSPSGTGGFFNEQF
TRBJ1-2 | TRBV7-9 | ASIWDRWFHSYT
TRBJ2-5 | TRBV12-3/TRBV12-4 | SSRLGDGETQY
TRBJ2-1 | TRBV24-1 | ATSDATSGSLNEQF
TRBJ2-3 | TRBV29-1 | SALAVVLTQY
TRBJ2-5 | TRBV12-3/TRBV12-4 | ASNMTGTETQY
TRBJ1-1 | TRBV14 | VSSQDQGPYPAF
TRBJ1-1 | TRBV28 | AGSLTTAAF